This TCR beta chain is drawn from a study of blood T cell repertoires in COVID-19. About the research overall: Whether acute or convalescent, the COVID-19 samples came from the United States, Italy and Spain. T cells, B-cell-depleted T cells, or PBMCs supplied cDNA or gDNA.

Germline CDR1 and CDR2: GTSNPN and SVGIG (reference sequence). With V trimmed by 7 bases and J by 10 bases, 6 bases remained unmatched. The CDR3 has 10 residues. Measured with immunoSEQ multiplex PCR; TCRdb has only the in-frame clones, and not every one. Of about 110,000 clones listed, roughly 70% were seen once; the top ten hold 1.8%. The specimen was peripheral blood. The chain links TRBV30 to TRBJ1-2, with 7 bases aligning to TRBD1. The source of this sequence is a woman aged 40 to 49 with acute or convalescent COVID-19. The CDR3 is CASNRGHYTF. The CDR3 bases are TGTGCCTCGAACAGGGGACACTACACCTTC.